This T cell receptor (beta chain) emerged from a study of T cells in Graves' hyperthyroidism and ophthalmopathy. Study results and limitations: In blood, most of the thyroid clonotypes expanded above 0.001 were also present.

V lost 5 bases to trimming and J lost 1 base, with 8 bases between them. CDR1 is KGHDR and CDR2 is SFDVKD in the germline V gene. The CDR3 length is 13 residues. Using RNA transcripts as the source, TCR beta CDR3 regions were amplified. HTBI primers were used for first-round RT-PCR of the TCR CDR3. TCRdb used MiXCR to reprocess the multiplex PCR reads, holding one entry per CDR3 protein. The repertoire holds 500,000 to 750,000 distinct CDR3 sequences, with 15% to 17% as singletons. A word on this clonotype: Its antigen is undetermined.

Patients aged 18 to 65 had newly diagnosed hyperthyroidism that had lasted under 2 months. The clonotype comes from a woman aged 30 to 39 with Graves' hyperthyroidism. This chain uses TRBV24-1 with TRBJ2-7, with unresolved D. The sample comprised blood. The CDR3 coding sequence is TGTGCCACCAGTGGTGGGCCGTCCTACGAGCAGTACTTC. Translating it yields CATSGGPSYEQYF.